A selection of T cell receptor beta chains follows, all from one sample in a study of cytomegalovirus exposure and HLA in healthy donors. This table comes from immunoSEQ multiplex PCR, and its TCRdb copy is limited to in-frame clones, with some not included. Among tens of thousands of clones listed, 65% to 85% were seen once. The sequencing sample was made of PBMCs. The source of these receptors is a man over 45 in good health and CMV-seronegative. Both conserved end residues are part of each CDR3. Fields, in order: clone size, V gene, J gene, D gene, CDR3 DNA, CDR3 protein. The D gene is left open where the match is weak. Size tells how often a clone was seen (once, few, many) or the class of an expanded clone, and some rows leave it out.

clone size: NA; V gene: TRBV29-1; J gene: TRBJ2-3; D gene: TRBD2; CDR3 DNA: TGCAGCGCCACGGGGGCTAGCGGGAGGACAGATACGCAGTATTTT; CDR3 protein: CSATGASGRTDTQYF
clone size: few; V gene: TRBV5-4; J gene: TRBJ1-3; D gene: NA; CDR3 DNA: TGTGCCAGCAGCTCGGGAGGGGAAGGGACCATATATTTT; CDR3 protein: CASSSGGEGTIYF
clone size: few; V gene: TRBV18; J gene: TRBJ2-1; D gene: NA; CDR3 DNA: TGTGCCAGCTCACCTCAACAGGTAAACAATGAGCAGTTCTTC; CDR3 protein: CASSPQQVNNEQFF
clone size: NA; V gene: TRBV9; J gene: TRBJ2-5; D gene: TRBD2; CDR3 DNA: TGTGCCAGCAGCGTCCTAGCGGGAGGTGGGGGGACCCAGTACTTC; CDR3 protein: CASSVLAGGGGTQYF
clone size: NA; V gene: TRBV11-2; J gene: TRBJ2-6; D gene: TRBD1; CDR3 DNA: TGTGCCAGCAGCCGCACCCCGACAGGGGGAAGTGGGGCCAACGTCCTGACTTTC; CDR3 protein: CASSRTPTGGSGANVLTF
clone size: NA; V gene: TRBV28; J gene: TRBJ2-7; D gene: NA; CDR3 DNA: TGTGCCAGCAGTTTCCGCGCGAGTACCTACGAGCAGTACTTC; CDR3 protein: CASSFRASTYEQYF
clone size: NA; V gene: TRBV6-5; J gene: TRBJ2-2; D gene: TRBD2; CDR3 DNA: TGTGCCAGCAGGGGACTAGCAGTCCCCGGGGAGCTGTTTTTT; CDR3 protein: CASRGLAVPGELFF
clone size: NA; V gene: TRBV5-1; J gene: TRBJ2-5; D gene: NA; CDR3 DNA: TGCGCCAGCAGCCTAGGGGACATGACACCCCAAGAGACCCAGTACTTC; CDR3 protein: CASSLGDMTPQETQYF
clone size: NA; V gene: TRBV27; J gene: TRBJ2-3; D gene: TRBD2; CDR3 DNA: TGTGCCAGCAGTGTCCCGGGGACTAGCACTAGCACAGATACGCAGTATTTT; CDR3 protein: CASSVPGTSTSTDTQYF
clone size: NA; V gene: TRBV29-1; J gene: TRBJ2-6; D gene: TRBD1; CDR3 DNA: TGCAGCGTAGAGGGGGCGAGCGGGGCCAACGTCCTGACTTTC; CDR3 protein: CSVEGASGANVLTF
clone size: NA; V gene: TRBV5-6; J gene: TRBJ2-4; D gene: NA; CDR3 DNA: TGTGCCAGCAGTGGACTGGAGAACATTCAGTACTTC; CDR3 protein: CASSGLENIQYF
clone size: NA; V gene: TRBV7-8; J gene: TRBJ2-1; D gene: TRBD1; CDR3 DNA: TGTGCCAGCAGCCCCCAGCCGGGACAGGGGGGGGGTGAGCAGTTCTTC; CDR3 protein: CASSPQPGQGGGEQFF
clone size: NA; V gene: TRBV28; J gene: TRBJ2-1; D gene: TRBD2; CDR3 DNA: TGTGCCAGCAGGACCGGGACTAGGGCCTACAATGAGCAGTTCTTC; CDR3 protein: CASRTGTRAYNEQFF
clone size: NA; V gene: TRBV18; J gene: TRBJ2-5; D gene: TRBD1; CDR3 DNA: TGTGCCAGCTCGACCGGGACAGGGGAGACCCAGTACTTC; CDR3 protein: CASSTGTGETQYF
clone size: NA; V gene: TRBV29-1; J gene: TRBJ2-1; D gene: TRBD2; CDR3 DNA: TGCAGCGTTGAAGATTGGACTAGCGTTCACAATGAGCAGTTCTTC; CDR3 protein: CSVEDWTSVHNEQFF
clone size: NA; V gene: TRBV29-1; J gene: TRBJ2-4; D gene: NA; CDR3 DNA: TGCAGCGTTGAAGGCGCTTCCAAAAACATTCAGTACTTC; CDR3 protein: CSVEGASKNIQYF
clone size: NA; V gene: TRBV11-2; J gene: TRBJ2-1; D gene: TRBD1; CDR3 DNA: TGTGCCAGCAGGTGGGGACAGTACAATGAGCAGTTCTTC; CDR3 protein: CASRWGQYNEQFF
clone size: NA; V gene: TRBV11-2; J gene: TRBJ2-1; D gene: TRBD2; CDR3 DNA: TGTGCCAGCAGCTCCTTAGCGGGAGGGTACGGTGAGCAGTTCTTC; CDR3 protein: CASSSLAGGYGEQFF
clone size: NA; V gene: TRBV28; J gene: TRBJ1-4; D gene: NA; CDR3 DNA: TGTGCCAGCTCCGATGAAAAACTGTTTTTT; CDR3 protein: CASSDEKLFF
clone size: once; V gene: TRBV27; J gene: TRBJ2-7; D gene: NA; CDR3 DNA: TGTGCCAGCAGTTTACCCAGGCCGTACGAGCAGTACTTC; CDR3 protein: CASSLPRPYEQYF
clone size: NA; V gene: TRBV19; J gene: TRBJ1-5; D gene: TRBD1; CDR3 DNA: TGTGCCAGTACCATCGGGCAGGGGGCTCAGCCCCAGCATTTT; CDR3 protein: CASTIGQGAQPQHF
clone size: NA; V gene: TRBV7-2; J gene: TRBJ1-2; D gene: TRBD1; CDR3 DNA: TGTGCCAGCAGCCCAACAGGGGCGGGAAATGGCTACACCTTC; CDR3 protein: CASSPTGAGNGYTF
clone size: NA; V gene: TRBV2; J gene: TRBJ2-7; D gene: TRBD1; CDR3 DNA: TGTGCCAGCAGGGGAGGACCGGGACAGGGGGCTTACGAGCAGTACTTC; CDR3 protein: CASRGGPGQGAYEQYF
clone size: NA; V gene: TRBV29-1; J gene: TRBJ2-3; D gene: TRBD2; CDR3 DNA: TGCAGCGTCGGGGCAGCGGGAGGGACAGATACGCAGTATTTT; CDR3 protein: CSVGAAGGTDTQYF